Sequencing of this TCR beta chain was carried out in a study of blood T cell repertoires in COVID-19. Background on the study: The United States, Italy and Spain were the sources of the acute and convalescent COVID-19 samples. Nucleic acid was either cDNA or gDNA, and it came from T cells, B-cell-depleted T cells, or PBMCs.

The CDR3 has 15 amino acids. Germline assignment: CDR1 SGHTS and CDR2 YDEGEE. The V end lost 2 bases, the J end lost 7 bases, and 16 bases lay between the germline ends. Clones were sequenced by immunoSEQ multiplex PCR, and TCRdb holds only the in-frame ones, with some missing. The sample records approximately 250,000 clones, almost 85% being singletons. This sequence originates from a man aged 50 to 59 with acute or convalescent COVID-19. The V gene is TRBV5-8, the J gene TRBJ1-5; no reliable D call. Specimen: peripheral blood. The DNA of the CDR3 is TGTGCCAGCAGCTTCTTGAGGTCGGGATTCCAGCCCCAGCATTTT. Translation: CASSFLRSGFQPQHF.